This entry lists 27 T cell receptor beta chains sequenced from one sample in a study of T cell responses to AZD1222 COVID-19 vaccine. TCRdb's copy holds only in-frame clones and misses some; the assay was immunoSEQ multiplex PCR. The table includes 60,000 to 100,000 clones, approximately 90% detected once. Sequencing used peripheral blood, obtained on day 0 of AZD1222 vaccination. Receptors originate from an adult in good health.

The CDR3 region is CASSIRGGETQYF. The DNA for the CDR3 is TGTGCCAGTAGTATCCGGGGAGGCGAGACCCAGTACTTC. V gene TRBV19 combines with J gene TRBJ2-5; D possibly corresponds to TRBD2 (6 bases). Trimming cost V 3 bases and J 5 bases, with 10 bases left between them. Germline V lookup: CDR1 LNHDA, CDR2 SQIVND (reference sequence). The CDR3 has 13 residues.

This clone was observed a single time. This chain connects TRBV18 to TRBJ2-1; D is undetermined. This CDR3 has 13 residues. Germline loops: CDR1 KGHSH, CDR2 LQKENI. The V end lost 0 bases, the J end lost 8 bases, and 8 bases lay between the germline ends. CDR3 residues: CASSPPVRDEQFF. CDR3 bases: TGTGCCAGCTCACCACCGGTACGGGATGAGCAGTTCTTC.

The V gene is TRBV27, the J gene TRBJ1-2; D call uncertain. The CDR3 length is 15 residues. Trimming took 2 bases from V and 7 from J, leaving 17 bases between them. The V gene's germline CDR1 is MNHEY and CDR2 SMNVEV (reference sequence). CDR3 bases: TGTGCCAGCAGTTTAGAGGCCCTATCCGGCACTGGCTACACCTTC. Protein: CASSLEALSGTGYTF.

The V gene is TRBV5-5, the J gene TRBJ2-1, with D uncertain. This CDR3 spans 16 amino acids. Germline V lookup: CDR1 SGHKS, CDR2 YYEKEE (reference sequence). The V end lost 5 bases, the J end lost 0 bases, and 15 bases lay between the germline ends. The CDR3 region has the DNA TGTGCCAGCAGGATAACGAGGTCCCTCTCCTACAATGAGCAGTTCTTC. Encoded protein: CASRITRSLSYNEQFF.

This clone showed up just once. CDR3 coding DNA: TGTGCCAGCAGTTACTCGACAAAAGCAGATACGCAGTATTTT. Translation gives CASSYSTKADTQYF. This chain joins TRBV6-2 or TRBV6-3 and TRBJ2-3, with D unresolved. The CDR3 has 14 amino acids. The germline V gene has CDR1 MNHEY and CDR2 SVGEGT. V was shortened by 0 bases and J by 4 bases, with 8 bases between the two germline ends.

This clone was seen only a few times. This chain links TRBV7-9 with TRBJ1-2; 11 bases agree with TRBD1. The CDR3 consists of 15 residues. The trim removed 5 bases at V and 6 bases at J, leaving 8 bases unmatched. Germline V lookup: CDR1 SEHNR, CDR2 FQNEAQ (reference sequence). CDR3 nucleotides: TGTGCCAGCAGCGCCCCGGGACAGGGGGAAAATGGCTACACCTTC. Its protein is CASSAPGQGENGYTF. Based on the CDR3 plus reference TRBV7-9 and TRBJ1-2, the full variable domain is DTGVSQNPRHKITKRGQNVTFRCDPISEHNRLYWYRQTLGQGPEFLTYFQNEAQLEKSRLLSDRFSAERPKGSFSTLEIQRTEQGDSAMYLCASSAPGQGENGYTFGSGTRLTVV.

This chain uses TRBV5-1 with TRBJ1-1; possible D gene TRBD1, 6 bases. Germline V lookup: CDR1 SGHRS, CDR2 YFSETQ. The CDR3 has 15 amino acids. The V end lost 0 bases, the J end lost 4 bases, and 13 bases lay between the germline ends. CDR3 amino acids: CASSLGQGLSTEAFF. The DNA of the CDR3 is TGCGCCAGCAGCTTGGGGCAGGGGTTGAGCACTGAAGCTTTCTTT.

This rearrangement joins TRBV12-3 or TRBV12-4 to TRBJ2-7; D remains unclear. V was shortened by 9 bases and J by 2 bases, with 8 bases between the two germline ends. The CDR3 runs to 11 residues. In DNA, the CDR3 is TGTGCCAGTTCGGGCCCCTACGAGCAGTACTTC. This gives the protein CASSGPYEQYF.

This clone was counted a few times. The chain links TRBV12-5 to TRBJ1-1; 9 nucleotides match TRBD1. This CDR3 spans 14 amino acids. The J segment lost 1 base and the V segment lost 6 bases, leaving 3 bases of the junction unmatched. Germline CDR1 is LGHNT and CDR2 is FRNRAP. The CDR3: CASGGQGRNTEAFF. Written as DNA, the CDR3 is TGTGCTAGTGGGGGACAGGGACGGAACACTGAAGCTTTCTTT.

The chain couples TRBV7-2 to TRBJ2-2; the D gene is possibly TRBD1 (6 bases). Germline loops: CDR1 SGHTA, CDR2 FQGNSA. The CDR3 extends over 13 amino acids. The V and J ends lost 5 bases and 6 bases respectively, with 10 bases between them. CDR3 residues: CASSVRGAGELFF. For the CDR3, the DNA is TGTGCCAGCAGCGTCAGGGGAGCCGGGGAGCTGTTTTTT.

V gene TRBV10-3 combines with J gene TRBJ2-1; 7 positions agree with TRBD2. The CDR3 spans 15 residues. CDR1 and CDR2 (germline): ENHRY, SYGVKD. The ends lost 0 bases at V and 6 bases at J; junction bases unmatched: 5. The CDR3 sequence: CAISESGGGRNEQFF. The CDR3 bases are TGTGCCATCAGTGAGTCGGGGGGAGGGCGCAATGAGCAGTTCTTC.

This chain uses TRBV2 with TRBJ2-2; D is perhaps TRBD1 (5 bases). The V gene's germline CDR1 is SNHLY and CDR2 FYNNEI. Trimming pared 3 bases from V and 4 bases from J, leaving 15 bases between. This CDR3 comprises 16 residues. CDR3 bases: TGTGCCAGCAGTGATTCGTGGGAAAGGGGCACCGGGGAGCTGTTTTTT. This gives the protein CASSDSWERGTGELFF.

V and J are TRBV29-1 and TRBJ1-1, with no clear D. Trimming pared 7 bases from V and 4 bases from J, leaving 19 bases between. CDR1 SQVTM and CDR2 ANQGSEA come from the germline V gene. The CDR3 sequence is 14 residues long. CDR3 amino acids: CSAGRREKGTEAFF. The CDR3 nucleotides read TGCAGCGCGGGGAGGAGGGAGAAAGGCACTGAAGCTTTCTTT.

This clone was observed a handful of times. V is TRBV19 and J is TRBJ2-1; D is ambiguous. The CDR3 consists of 14 residues. The V and J ends lost 1 base and 10 bases respectively, with 14 bases between them. CDR1 is LNHDA and CDR2 is SQIVND in the germline V gene (reference sequence). CDR3 coding DNA: TGTGCCAGTAGTATAGGAGTTCCACCCCGGGAGCAGTTCTTC. It yields the protein CASSIGVPPREQFF.

This clone has just a few counts. The chain uses TRBV3-1 (or the pseudogene TRBV3-2) and TRBJ1-1; maybe TRBD1 (5 bases). The germline V gene encodes CDR1 LGHDT and CDR2 YNNKEL (reference sequence). V was pared by 2 bases and J by 3 bases, with 10 bases between. There are 14 residues in the CDR3. For the CDR3, the DNA is TGTGCCAGCAGCCAACAGGACAAATACACTGAAGCTTTCTTT. It codes for CASSQQDKYTEAFF.

This chain uses TRBV10-3 with TRBJ1-1, with 8 bases aligning to TRBD1. The CDR3 totals 14 residues. V gave up 6 bases and J gave up 1 base; unmatched junction bases: 4. Germline CDR1 and CDR2: ENHRY and SYGVKD. This CDR3 is CAIRPGTGNTEAFF. The CDR3 DNA reads TGTGCCATCAGGCCCGGGACAGGGAACACTGAAGCTTTCTTT.

The rearrangement uses TRBV5-1 and TRBJ1-1, with TRBD1 identical over 7 bases. The CDR3 has 13 amino acids. V lost 3 bases, J lost 3 bases, and 2 bases stayed unmatched. CDR1 is SGHRS, CDR2 YFSETQ, per germline. The CDR3 sequence is CASSSRGDTEAFF. CDR3 nucleotide sequence: TGCGCCAGCAGCTCCAGGGGGGACACTGAAGCTTTCTTT.

This clone has only a few counts. This chain links TRBV7-6 with TRBJ2-1, with 7 bases matching TRBD2. This CDR3 is 15 amino acids long. The junction had 4 bases not matched to a gene; V was cut back by 2 bases and J by 3 bases. The germline gives CDR1 SGHVS, CDR2 FNYEAQ. The CDR3 DNA reads TGTGCCAGCAGCTTACTAGCGGACCACTACAATGAGCAGTTCTTC. It is translated as CASSLLADHYNEQFF.

The rearrangement uses TRBV28 and TRBJ1-4, with TRBD1 matching 8 bases. The CDR3 is 15 residues long. Germline V gene lookup returns CDR1 MDHEN and CDR2 SYDVKM. The V segment lost 4 bases and the J segment 5 bases; nucleotides outside the gene matches: 6. CDR3 protein: CASSSNGQGNEKLFF. CDR3 DNA sequence: TGTGCCAGCAGTTCGAATGGACAGGGAAATGAAAAACTGTTTTTT.

This chain links TRBV7-3 with TRBJ1-2, with TRBD1 matching 8 bases. From germline, CDR1 is SGHTA and CDR2 FQGTGA. The CDR3 has 15 residues. The V gene end was trimmed by 4 bases and the J gene end by 4 bases; junction bases not matched to a gene: 8. The CDR3 is CASSSDPDRVYGYTF. CDR3 nucleotides: TGTGCCAGCAGCTCAGACCCGGACAGGGTCTATGGCTACACCTTC.

The rearrangement joins TRBV3-1 (or the pseudogene TRBV3-2) to TRBJ1-5, with 9 nucleotides matching TRBD1. The junction had 4 bases not matched to a gene; V was cut back by 4 bases and J by 6 bases. Germline V lookup: CDR1 LGHDT, CDR2 YNNKEL (reference sequence). This CDR3 is 14 amino acids long. The CDR3 nucleotides are TGTGCCAGCAGCCCACAGGGGGCTGTTCAGCCCCAGCATTTT. Translating it yields CASSPQGAVQPQHF.

The chain is built from TRBV6-5 and TRBJ1-2; D gene ambiguous. Germline V gene sequence: CDR1 MNHEY, CDR2 SVGAGI. The CDR3 is 14 amino acids. V was cut by 6 bases and J by 2 bases, with 13 bases left in between. For the CDR3, the DNA is TGTGCCAGCAGCCCGACAAATGGCAACTATGGCTACACCTTC. Protein product: CASSPTNGNYGYTF.

V and J are TRBV29-1 and TRBJ2-2, with no clear D. Trimming pared 0 bases from V and 4 bases from J, leaving 12 bases between. The CDR3 covers 15 residues. Germline assignment: CDR1 SQVTM and CDR2 ANQGSEA. CDR3 region: CSVEDPFLATGELFF. The CDR3 DNA is TGCAGCGTTGAAGACCCTTTCTTGGCCACCGGGGAGCTGTTTTTT.

The chain uses TRBV7-2 and TRBJ2-3; TRBD2 aligns across 8 bases. This CDR3 has 16 amino acids. The junction had 7 bases not matched to a gene; V was cut back by 5 bases and J by 0 bases. The germline V gene has CDR1 SGHTA and CDR2 FQGNSA. CDR3 amino acids: CASSIRLATSTDTQYF. In DNA form, the CDR3 reads TGTGCCAGCAGCATCCGACTAGCGACTAGCACAGATACGCAGTATTTT.

The chain uses TRBV5-6 and TRBJ1-5; tentatively, D is TRBD1 (6 bases). Trimming removed 4 bases from V and 9 bases from J, with 20 bases in between. Per germline, CDR1 SGHDT and CDR2 YYEEEE. The CDR3 consists of 15 residues. CDR3 residues: CASSARRTAGRPQHF. The CDR3 region has the DNA TGTGCCAGCAGCGCTCGAAGGACAGCCGGGAGGCCCCAGCATTTT.

This sequence joins TRBV5-1 and TRBJ1-5; D is perhaps TRBD1 (6 bases). V was cut by 4 bases and J by 2 bases, with 13 bases left in between. This CDR3 contains 15 residues. Germline V lookup: CDR1 SGHRS, CDR2 YFSETQ. CDR3 nucleotide sequence: TGCGCCAGCAGCCCGCCACAGGGAGGCAATCAGCCCCAGCATTTT. Amino acids: CASSPPQGGNQPQHF.

This chain connects TRBV4-1 to TRBJ1-3; D ambiguous. CDR1 MGHRA and CDR2 YSYEKL come from the germline V gene. The CDR3 has 15 residues. Deletions cut 4 bases from V and 2 bases from J, with 12 bases between. The CDR3 DNA follows: TGCGCCAGCAGCCTACTCAGAAGTGCTGGAAACACCATATATTTT. Its translation is CASSLLRSAGNTIYF.